There are a few counts of the clone carrying this T cell receptor beta chain. The antigen is not known. This CDR3 has 15 amino acids. V lost 5 bases and J lost 2; bases outside the gene matches: 6. Germline-derived CDR1 and CDR2 are PRHDT and FYEKMQ (reference sequence). The data derive from a study of T cell repertoires in aging, cancer and after chemotherapy. In the study overall: Clear clonal overlap appeared across healthy donor samples taken over several months to years. Around 8.8 million TCR reads were in the whole dataset.

Study results and caveats: Rebound thymic output was suggested by rising median generation probability during chemotherapy in each cancer cohort.

TRB rearrangements spanning V, D and J were amplified using mixed TRB-A/B primers. Each CDR3 protein gets one entry after TCRdb re-called the multiplex PCR reads with MiXCR. The repertoire has thousands of distinct CDR3 sequences, about 29% of them found once; the top ten carry roughly 10%. Peripheral blood genomic DNA, not sorted cells or RNA, was the template. The chain employs TRBV13 and TRBJ2-1; 7 bases fit TRBD2. The receptor comes from a human donor in good health. Sequenced sample: blood. CDR3 residues: CASSPGLGPYNEQFF. In DNA form, the CDR3 reads TGTGCCAGCAGCCCAGGACTAGGACCCTACAATGAGCAGTTCTTC. Combining the CDR3 with reference TRBV13 and TRBJ2-1 gives the whole variable domain AAGVIQSPRHLIKEKRETATLKCYPIPRHDTVYWYQQGPGQDPQFLISFYEKMQSDKGSIPDRFSAQQFSDYHSELNMSSLELGDSALYFCASSPGLGPYNEQFFGPGTRLTVL.